The source of this T cell receptor beta chain is a study of cytomegalovirus exposure and HLA in healthy donors. The study's findings and limits: Cytomegalovirus status was reportedly diagnosed by the classifier with high specificity and sensitivity.

With respect to this clone: Its antigen is undetermined.

Researchers ran the PCR with 60 Vbeta and 13 Jbeta primers. This table comes from immunoSEQ multiplex PCR, and its TCRdb copy is limited to in-frame clones, with some not included. The profile shows around 150,000 clones, more than 75% of them singletons. Germline V gene sequence: CDR1 SEHNR, CDR2 FQNEAQ (reference sequence). Trimming removed 2 bases at V and 2 bases at J, with 13 bases between. This CDR3 spans 15 amino acids. The source is a male donor in good health and CMV-seronegative. The chain recombines TRBV7-9 with TRBJ2-7; D perhaps matches TRBD1 (7 bases). Sequencing was carried out using PBMCs. CDR3: CASSLRRDRTYEQYF. Written as DNA, the CDR3 is TGTGCCAGCAGCTTAAGGAGGGACAGAACCTACGAGCAGTACTTC.